The TCR beta chain under discussion was sequenced for a study of cytomegalovirus exposure and HLA in healthy donors. The germline V gene encodes CDR1 SGDLS and CDR2 YYNGEE. J was trimmed by 4 bases and V by 3 bases; bases with no gene match: 1. The CDR3 contains 13 residues. Regarding this clone: Its antigen remains unknown.

Points from the study as a whole: Testing in vitro showed three CMV-associated chains specific for CMV antigens. Cytomegalovirus association was assigned to under 200 TCR beta chains.

The protocol was immunoSEQ multiplex PCR, while the TCRdb copy is restricted to in-frame clones and leaves out a portion. The top ten clones hold 3.6% of a sample with 65,000 to 95,000 clones, 90% to 95% of them seen once. The V and J genes are TRBV9 and TRBJ1-3; 7 bases are shared with TRBD1. The sequence was collected from a woman in her twenties or thirties in good health and CMV-seronegative. The material sequenced was PBMCs. The DNA of the CDR3 is TGTGCCAGCAGCGAACAGGGGGGAAACACCATATATTTT. This encodes CASSEQGGNTIYF.